These 23 T cell receptor beta chains originate from one sample sequenced in a study of radiotherapy plus CTLA-4 blockade in lung cancer. Method: immunoSEQ multiplex PCR; TCRdb's copy keeps in-frame clones and lacks some. Here the sample spans roughly 75,000 clones, about 78% being singletons. This material consisted of peripheral blood, taken from a patient treated with radiotherapy plus ipilimumab. These receptors were taken from a human donor with non-small cell lung cancer whose response to radiotherapy plus ipilimumab could not be evaluated. Some clones in this sample may be carry-over from other donors' samples.

The V gene is TRBV7-2, the J gene TRBJ2-5; 7 bases map to TRBD2. CDR1 is SGHTA and CDR2 is FQGNSA in the germline V gene. This CDR3 contains 16 residues. The V and J ends lost 4 bases and 2 bases, in that order; junction bases with no gene match: 10. The CDR3 nucleotides are TGTGCCAGCAGCTCTCCGGGCAAGCGGGAACAAGAGACCCAGTACTTC. The encoded protein is CASSSPGKREQETQYF.

The V and J genes are TRBV18 and TRBJ1-2, with D possibly TRBD1 on 5 matching bases. Per the germline V gene, CDR1 is KGHSH and CDR2 is LQKENI. The CDR3 has 13 amino acids. Between the trimmed V and J ends, which lost 2 bases and 4 bases, there was a span of 8 bases. DNA for the CDR3: TGTGCCAGCTCACCAGACAGCCTCTATGGCTACACCTTC. This sequence encodes CASSPDSLYGYTF.

This rearrangement joins TRBV18 to TRBJ2-7; no definite D call. V was cut by 4 bases and J by 2 bases, with 9 bases left in between. CDR1 KGHSH and CDR2 LQKENI come from the germline V gene. This CDR3 spans 13 amino acids. CDR3 nucleotide sequence: TGTGCCAGCTCACGTCAGGCCGCCTACGAGCAGTACTTC. As protein: CASSRQAAYEQYF.

This clone appeared a single time. The chain is built from TRBV6-1 and TRBJ1-3; D might be TRBD1 (6 bases). The germline V and J ends were trimmed by 5 bases and 4 bases, with 12 bases remaining between them. CDR1 is MNHNS and CDR2 is SASEGT in the germline V gene. The CDR3 length is 14 residues. The CDR3 region is CASSLGGTGNTIYF. The CDR3, as DNA: TGTGCCAGCAGTCTAGGGGGTACAGGAAACACCATATATTTT.

V is TRBV4-2 and J is TRBJ1-1, with D possibly TRBD1 on 5 matching bases. Germline V gene lookup returns CDR1 LGHNA and CDR2 YNFKEQ. The CDR3 loop spans 16 amino acids. Trimming stripped 0 bases from V and 1 base from J, with 12 bases between. The CDR3 DNA is TGTGCCAGCAGCCAAGATAGGAGGGGCTGGAACACTGAAGCTTTCTTT. Its translation is CASSQDRRGWNTEAFF.

V gene TRBV9 combines with J gene TRBJ2-2; TRBD1 agrees at 9 bases. V was clipped by 2 bases and J by 5 bases; unmatched bases: 7. The CDR3 has 16 residues. Germline V gene lookup returns CDR1 SGDLS and CDR2 YYNGEE. CDR3 amino acids: CASSVGGTGSTGELFF. CDR3 in DNA: TGTGCCAGCAGCGTGGGGGGGACAGGGAGTACCGGGGAGCTGTTTTTT.

The CDR3 reads CASSPPNGQETQYF. CDR3 bases: TGTGCCAGCTCACCACCGAACGGCCAAGAGACCCAGTACTTC. The rearrangement links TRBV18 to TRBJ2-5, with D unclear. Germline loops: CDR1 KGHSH, CDR2 LQKENI. The CDR3 is 14 residues long. V gave up 0 bases and J gave up 1 base, with 6 bases separating them.

V usage is TRBV29-1 and J usage is TRBJ2-2, with D possibly matching TRBD2 (6 bases). This CDR3 has 12 residues. Deletions cut 6 bases from V and 6 bases from J, with 11 bases between. Germline V lookup: CDR1 SQVTM, CDR2 ANQGSEA. The CDR3 DNA reads TGCAGCGTGGCCTCGGGGGCCGGGGAGCTGTTTTTT. Residues: CSVASGAGELFF.

The chain has TRBV28 and TRBJ2-1, with 14 nucleotides matching TRBD2. The CDR3 length is 16 residues. Per germline, CDR1 MDHEN and CDR2 SYDVKM. V gave up 6 bases and J gave up 3 bases; unmatched junction bases: 4. The CDR3 sequence is CASRGGTSGGYNEQFF. The DNA of the CDR3 is TGTGCCAGCAGAGGGGGGACTAGCGGGGGCTACAATGAGCAGTTCTTC. Filled out from reference TRBV28 and TRBJ2-1, the complete variable domain reads DVKVTQSSRYLVKRTGEKVFLECVQDMDHENMFWYRQDPGLGLRLIYFSYDVKMKEKGDIPEGYSVSREKKERFSLILESASTNQTSMYLCASRGGTSGGYNEQFFGPGTRLTVL.

The chain couples TRBV11-3 to TRBJ2-1; 8 nucleotides agree with TRBD2. Germline-derived CDR1 and CDR2 are SGHNT and YENEEA. Losses at the gene ends were 0 bases for V and 1 base for J; bases not matched to a gene: 5. The CDR3 consists of 17 residues. The CDR3 DNA is TGTGCCAGCAGCTTAGATCTCGGGGGGGTATCCTACAATGAGCAGTTCTTC. Translated: CASSLDLGGVSYNEQFF.

The chain has TRBV2 and TRBJ2-3; 9 positions match TRBD2. From germline, CDR1 is SNHLY and CDR2 FYNNEI. The trim removed 6 bases at V and 2 bases at J, leaving 6 bases unmatched. The CDR3 sequence is 15 residues long. CDR3 region: CASSPLAGFTDTQYF. CDR3 DNA: TGTGCCAGCAGCCCCCTAGCGGGGTTCACAGATACGCAGTATTTT.

The genes are TRBV9 and TRBJ2-5; 9 bases match TRBD1. Germline CDR1 reads SGDLS; CDR2 reads YYNGEE. V shed 4 bases and J 10 bases; nucleotides not matched to a gene: 14. CDR3 length equals 15 residues. CDR3: CASSQRDRATAHQYF. CDR3 nucleotides: TGTGCCAGCAGCCAACGGGACAGGGCCACAGCACACCAGTACTTC.

As regards this clone: A read error may account for a junction end that differs from germline. The chain joins TRBV7-2 to TRBJ2-2; maybe TRBD2 (7 bases). This CDR3 comprises 15 residues. Germline V gene sequence: CDR1 SGHTA, CDR2 FQGNSA. CDR3 DNA sequence: TGTGCCGGCAGCTTAGTACAGGGAGGGAGCGGGGAGCTGTTTTTT. It encodes CAGSLVQGGSGELFF.

This clone was recorded only once. The V gene is TRBV4-1, the J gene TRBJ2-5, with D maybe TRBD1 (5 bases). The V end was cut by 4 bases, the J end by 5 bases, with 23 bases between. CDR3 length: 17 residues. CDR1 and CDR2 (germline): MGHRA, YSYEKL. The CDR3 here is CASSLIGAAGWVETQYF. For the CDR3, the DNA is TGCGCCAGCAGCCTCATAGGGGCGGCAGGGTGGGTGGAGACCCAGTACTTC.

The chain is built from TRBV7-2 and TRBJ2-1; 8 bases map to TRBD2. The CDR3 spans 16 residues. Unmatched junction bases numbered 5, after V lost 4 bases and J lost 0 bases. The V gene's germline CDR1 is SGHTA and CDR2 FQGNSA. CDR3 coding DNA: TGTGCCAGCAGCTCTAGCGGGCGTAGCTCCTACAATGAGCAGTTCTTC. Its translation is CASSSSGRSSYNEQFF.

The J gene is TRBJ2-3, the V gene TRBV19; 11 bases map to TRBD2. V gave up 3 bases and J gave up 5 bases; unmatched junction bases: 7. The length of the CDR3 is 16 residues. The germline V gene has CDR1 LNHDA and CDR2 SQIVND (reference sequence). DNA for the CDR3: TGTGCCAGTAGTATTTCGGCACTAGCGGGAGTAGATACGCAGTATTTT. Protein product: CASSISALAGVDTQYF.

This chain joins TRBV27 and TRBJ2-1, with a weak D call TRBD1 (6 bases). CDR1 MNHEY and CDR2 SMNVEV come from the germline V gene (reference sequence). V lost 0 bases, J lost 4 bases, and 13 bases lay in between. The CDR3 has 16 amino acids. Here the CDR3 reads CASSLSSGTIYNEQFF. The CDR3, as DNA: TGTGCCAGCAGTTTATCTTCCGGGACAATATACAATGAGCAGTTCTTC.

The V gene is TRBV7-8, the J gene TRBJ1-5; the D gene is possibly TRBD1 (5 bases). Trimming took off 1 base at V and 8 bases at J, with 12 bases between the two ends. This CDR3 comprises 14 residues. The germline V gene has CDR1 SGHVS and CDR2 FQNEAQ. CDR3 residues: CASSLGRGGKPQHF. The CDR3 coding sequence is TGTGCCAGCAGCTTAGGCCGGGGGGGAAAGCCCCAGCATTTT. The whole variable domain, filled in from reference TRBV7-8 and TRBJ1-5, reads GAGVSQSPRYKVAKRGQDVALRCDPISGHVSLFWYQQALGQGPEFLTYFQNEAQLDKSGLPSDRFFAERPEGSVSTLKIQRTQQEDSAVYLCASSLGRGGKPQHFGDGTRLSIL.

The rearrangement uses TRBV2 and TRBJ1-2; TRBD1 matches at 7 bases. The length of the CDR3 is 14 residues. Germline V gives CDR1 SNHLY, CDR2 FYNNEI. Trimming cost V 2 bases and J 4 bases; bases outside gene matches: 4. This chain's CDR3 is CASSEYRGGYGYTF. In nucleotides, the CDR3 is TGTGCCAGCAGTGAATACAGGGGCGGCTATGGCTACACCTTC.

The rearrangement uses TRBV6-5 and TRBJ2-1; no definite D call. Germline-derived CDR1 and CDR2 are MNHEY and SVGAGI. V was pared by 2 bases and J by 2 bases, with 10 bases between. This CDR3 has 15 amino acids. The CDR3 sequence: CASSYRGAPYNEQFF. The CDR3 DNA follows: TGTGCCAGCAGTTACCGTGGTGCGCCCTACAATGAGCAGTTCTTC.

This clone appeared a few times. The chain carries TRBV4-3 and TRBJ1-1, with TRBD1 identical over 7 bases. CDR1 and CDR2 (germline): LGHNA, YSLEER. The CDR3 is 13 amino acids. Trimming took 5 bases from V and 0 from J; bases not matched to a gene: 0. The CDR3 reads CASSGQVNTEAFF. The CDR3 DNA reads as TGCGCCAGCAGCGGACAGGTGAACACTGAAGCTTTCTTT.

This rearrangement joins TRBV28 to TRBJ1-4, with D tentatively TRBD1 (5 bases). Germline CDR1 MDHEN, CDR2 SYDVKM. CDR3 length equals 16 residues. V lost 0 bases to trimming and J lost 7 bases, with 15 bases between them. CDR3 nucleotide sequence: TGTGCCAGCAGTTTATGGAACAGTGCGGGGGGTGAAAAACTGTTTTTT. This codes for CASSLWNSAGGEKLFF.

The chain uses TRBV7-6 and TRBJ2-1, with D possibly TRBD1 on 6 matching bases. The CDR3 runs to 17 residues. The germline gives CDR1 SGHVS, CDR2 FNYEAQ. Trimming took 1 base from V and 3 from J, leaving 16 bases between them. The CDR3 DNA is TGTGCCAGCAGCTTAGGGGCCGGGACAACCGTCTACAATGAGCAGTTCTTC. This gives the protein CASSLGAGTTVYNEQFF.